This T cell receptor (beta chain) was documented in a study of blood T cells in healthy people across ages. Then a second PCR, running roughly 7 to 11 cycles, was carried out with a sample-barcoded 5' primer and a J-beta primer mix. TCRdb independently ran MiXCR on the 5' RACE reads; one entry per CDR3 protein. Of under 1,100,000 distinct CDR3 sequences in the sample, under 30% are singletons; the top ten hold less than 0.75%. The table lists this clonotype with a few counts. Its antigen is not known. The germline gives CDR1 LNHNV, CDR2 YYDKDF (reference sequence). The CDR3 consists of 12 residues. Study-wide results and caveats: The CMV status of each donor remained undetermined, and this could have confounded shifts in expanded clonotypes.

A further study also used this sample, focusing on T cells of mothers and their children.

The chain links TRBV15 to TRBJ2-5; 12 bases align to TRBD1. The J call may be wrong; the DNA end is better matched by TRBJ2-7. Sequenced: blood. This TCR came from a girl aged 2-9 years in good health. The CDR3 sequence: CATGDRGHEQYF. The CDR3, as DNA: TGTGCCACCGGGGACAGGGGGCACGAGCAGTACTTC.